These T cell receptor beta chains were read from a single sample in a study of cytomegalovirus exposure and HLA in healthy donors. TCRdb keeps only in-frame clones here, not all; method: immunoSEQ multiplex PCR. This sample yields about 130,000 clones, of which about 82% are seen a single time; under 2% belongs to the top ten. The sample comprised PBMCs. These receptors were collected from a female donor in good health and CMV-seropositive. The CDR3 runs from the conserved cysteine through the conserved F or W. D genes are given only for firm matches.

v_gene: TRBV5-5
d_gene: TRBD2
j_gene: TRBJ2-1
CDR3aa: CASSLRGDNEQFF

v_gene: TRBV6-6
d_gene: NA
j_gene: TRBJ1-1
CDR3aa: CASEGTTEAFF

v_gene: TRBV7-9
d_gene: TRBD1
j_gene: TRBJ1-5
CDR3aa: CASSRTGVSQPQHF

v_gene: TRBV6-5
d_gene: TRBD1
j_gene: TRBJ1-2
CDR3aa: CASSYRETGYGYTF

v_gene: TRBV6-5
d_gene: TRBD1
j_gene: TRBJ2-7
CDR3aa: CASTPGTGPGQQYF

v_gene: TRBV5-1
d_gene: NA
j_gene: TRBJ1-5
CDR3aa: CASSLEGAGQPQHF

v_gene: TRBV5-1
d_gene: TRBD1
j_gene: TRBJ2-1
CDR3aa: CASRMTGQAGEQFF

v_gene: TRBV30
d_gene: TRBD1
j_gene: TRBJ1-4
CDR3aa: CAWAWGQGNEKLFF

v_gene: TRBV5-1
d_gene: NA
j_gene: TRBJ2-5
CDR3aa: CASSLGAEETQYF

v_gene: TRBV4-2
d_gene: NA
j_gene: TRBJ1-3
CDR3aa: CASSQEWSSSGNTIYF

v_gene: TRBV19
d_gene: TRBD1
j_gene: TRBJ2-2
CDR3aa: CAISTGGSRTGELFF

v_gene: TRBV19
d_gene: TRBD2
j_gene: TRBJ2-1
CDR3aa: CASSSGRALNEQFF

v_gene: TRBV10-3
d_gene: TRBD1
j_gene: TRBJ2-3
CDR3aa: CAISADRGGTDTQYF

v_gene: TRBV7-3
d_gene: TRBD2
j_gene: TRBJ2-3
CDR3aa: CATSPGLAAFGGTDTQYF

v_gene: TRBV5-1
d_gene: TRBD2
j_gene: TRBJ2-1
CDR3aa: CASSLGLAGVNNEQFF

v_gene: TRBV29-1
d_gene: TRBD1
j_gene: TRBJ2-2
CDR3aa: CSVYMGQGNTGELFF

v_gene: TRBV10-1
d_gene: TRBD1
j_gene: TRBJ1-1
CDR3aa: CASSLTTGPPAFF

v_gene: TRBV27
d_gene: NA
j_gene: TRBJ1-5
CDR3aa: CASSFHGEPQHF

v_gene: TRBV10-3
d_gene: TRBD1
j_gene: TRBJ1-5
CDR3aa: CAISTGTGSIQPQHF

v_gene: TRBV7-9
d_gene: NA
j_gene: TRBJ2-7
CDR3aa: CASSRPTGFTTYEQYF

v_gene: TRBV28
d_gene: NA
j_gene: TRBJ1-3
CDR3aa: CASGRVRGGNTIYF

v_gene: TRBV7-9
d_gene: NA
j_gene: TRBJ2-7
CDR3aa: CSSSFSIREQYF

v_gene: TRBV15
d_gene: TRBD2
j_gene: TRBJ2-5
CDR3aa: CATSRGLGEGQETQYF

v_gene: TRBV5-1
d_gene: TRBD1
j_gene: TRBJ2-6
CDR3aa: CASSLRAGGSGANVLTF

v_gene: TRBV30
d_gene: TRBD1
j_gene: TRBJ1-2
CDR3aa: CAWSPRVGTGRFYGYTF

v_gene: TRBV7-9
d_gene: NA
j_gene: TRBJ2-7
CDR3aa: CASSWPIGDEQYF

v_gene: TRBV5-1
d_gene: NA
j_gene: TRBJ2-7
CDR3aa: CASSLEAGTYEQYF

v_gene: TRBV2
d_gene: TRBD1
j_gene: TRBJ2-7
CDR3aa: CASSDVTGMVEQYF

v_gene: TRBV7-9
d_gene: NA
j_gene: TRBJ1-4
CDR3aa: CASSSDRVNEKLFF

v_gene: TRBV5-1
d_gene: NA
j_gene: TRBJ1-5
CDR3aa: CASRPTGRDQPQHF

v_gene: TRBV7-2
d_gene: NA
j_gene: TRBJ2-5
CDR3aa: CASSLWGPQETQYF

v_gene: TRBV29-1
d_gene: NA
j_gene: TRBJ2-2
CDR3aa: CSVIEGGRNTGELFF

v_gene: TRBV5-6
d_gene: TRBD1
j_gene: TRBJ1-5
CDR3aa: CASSSTFRQGEDSNQPQHF

v_gene: TRBV2
d_gene: TRBD2
j_gene: TRBJ2-4
CDR3aa: CASSEEGLVKNIQYF

v_gene: TRBV5-1
d_gene: TRBD1
j_gene: TRBJ1-2
CDR3aa: CASSLGGQGSSGVYGYTF

v_gene: TRBV19
d_gene: TRBD2
j_gene: TRBJ2-3
CDR3aa: CASSPTSGLTDTQYF

v_gene: TRBV6-6
d_gene: NA
j_gene: TRBJ1-4
CDR3aa: CASRDVKGESYEKLFF

v_gene: TRBV28
d_gene: TRBD1
j_gene: TRBJ1-2
CDR3aa: CASSLPRGLNYGYTF

v_gene: TRBV13
d_gene: NA
j_gene: TRBJ1-5
CDR3aa: CASSRQDNQPQHF

v_gene: TRBV29-1
d_gene: TRBD2
j_gene: TRBJ2-1
CDR3aa: CSGRPSGRGVEQFF

v_gene: TRBV9
d_gene: TRBD2
j_gene: TRBJ2-7
CDR3aa: CASSVGTSGSYEQYF

v_gene: TRBV29-1
d_gene: TRBD2
j_gene: TRBJ2-1
CDR3aa: CSVPGRSGANNEQFF

v_gene: TRBV7-9
d_gene: NA
j_gene: TRBJ1-5
CDR3aa: CASSLQGTQPQHF

v_gene: TRBV5-1
d_gene: TRBD1
j_gene: TRBJ2-3
CDR3aa: CASSTGTDLTTDTQYF

v_gene: TRBV4-1
d_gene: TRBD2
j_gene: TRBJ2-1
CDR3aa: CASSRESGTRVNEQFF

v_gene: TRBV5-6
d_gene: NA
j_gene: TRBJ1-6
CDR3aa: CASSSRTADNSPLHF

v_gene: TRBV27
d_gene: TRBD1
j_gene: TRBJ1-5
CDR3aa: CASRSITGVGNQPQHF

v_gene: TRBV18
d_gene: TRBD1
j_gene: TRBJ2-1
CDR3aa: CASSSYSGQGGNEQFF

v_gene: TRBV19
d_gene: NA
j_gene: TRBJ2-2
CDR3aa: CASTPYRSGEIGELFF

v_gene: TRBV19
d_gene: NA
j_gene: TRBJ1-4
CDR3aa: CASRQTTTNEKLFF

v_gene: TRBV29-1
d_gene: NA
j_gene: TRBJ2-2
CDR3aa: CSVDLDSQNTGELFF

v_gene: TRBV28
d_gene: NA
j_gene: TRBJ2-7
CDR3aa: CASKLTGPSYEQYF

v_gene: TRBV10-3
d_gene: NA
j_gene: TRBJ2-3
CDR3aa: CAIAESTDTQYF

v_gene: TRBV7-3
d_gene: TRBD1
j_gene: TRBJ2-2
CDR3aa: CASSKGQGAETGELFF

v_gene: TRBV5-1
d_gene: TRBD2
j_gene: TRBJ2-2
CDR3aa: CASSLARTSAGELFF

v_gene: TRBV11-3
d_gene: TRBD1
j_gene: TRBJ2-5
CDR3aa: CASSPKGQGRETQYF

v_gene: TRBV28
d_gene: NA
j_gene: TRBJ2-7
CDR3aa: CASSPAGIRNYEQYF

v_gene: TRBV6-1
d_gene: TRBD2
j_gene: TRBJ2-3
CDR3aa: CASSGGAIAGRSTDTQYF